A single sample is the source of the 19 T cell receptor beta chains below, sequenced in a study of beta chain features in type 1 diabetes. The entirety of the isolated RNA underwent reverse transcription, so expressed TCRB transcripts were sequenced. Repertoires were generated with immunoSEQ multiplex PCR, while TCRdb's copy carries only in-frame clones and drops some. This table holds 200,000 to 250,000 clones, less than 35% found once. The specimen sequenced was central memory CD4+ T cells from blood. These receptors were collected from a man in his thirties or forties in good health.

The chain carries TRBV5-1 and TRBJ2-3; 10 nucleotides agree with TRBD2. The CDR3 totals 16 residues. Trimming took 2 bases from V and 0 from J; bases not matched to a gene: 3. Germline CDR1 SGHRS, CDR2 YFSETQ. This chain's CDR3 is CASSLGLAASTDTQYF. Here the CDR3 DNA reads TGCGCCAGCAGCTTAGGACTAGCGGCTAGCACAGATACGCAGTATTTT.

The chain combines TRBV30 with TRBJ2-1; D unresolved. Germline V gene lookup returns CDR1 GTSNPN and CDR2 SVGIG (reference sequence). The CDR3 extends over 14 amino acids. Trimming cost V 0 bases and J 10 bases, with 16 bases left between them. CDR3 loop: CAWSVGGTVKEQFF. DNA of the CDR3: TGTGCCTGGAGTGTAGGTGGAACCGTCAAAGAGCAGTTCTTC. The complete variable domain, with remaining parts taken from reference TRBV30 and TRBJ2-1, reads SQTIHQWPATLVQPVGSPLSLECTVEGTSNPNLYWYRQAAGRGLQLLFYSVGIGQISSEVPQNLSASRPQDRQFILSSKKLLLSDSGFYLCAWSVGGTVKEQFFGPGTRLTVL.

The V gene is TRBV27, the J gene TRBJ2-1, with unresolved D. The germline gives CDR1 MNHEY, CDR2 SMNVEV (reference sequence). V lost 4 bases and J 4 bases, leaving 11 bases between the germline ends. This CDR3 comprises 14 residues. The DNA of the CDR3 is TGTGCCAGCAGTTCCTTAACACGGTACAATGAGCAGTTCTTC. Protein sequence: CASSSLTRYNEQFF.

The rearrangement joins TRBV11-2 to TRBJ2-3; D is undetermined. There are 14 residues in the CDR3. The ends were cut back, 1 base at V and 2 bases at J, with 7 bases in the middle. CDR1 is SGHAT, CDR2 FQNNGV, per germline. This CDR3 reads CASSLGQTTDTQYF. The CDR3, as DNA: TGTGCCAGCAGCTTAGGGCAGACCACAGATACGCAGTATTTT.

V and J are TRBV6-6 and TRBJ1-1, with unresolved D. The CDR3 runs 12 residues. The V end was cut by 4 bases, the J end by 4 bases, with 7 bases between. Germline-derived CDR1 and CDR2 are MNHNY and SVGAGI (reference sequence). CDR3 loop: CASSFSGTEAFF. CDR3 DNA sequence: TGTGCCAGCAGTTTCTCTGGCACTGAAGCTTTCTTT.

CDR3 sequence reads: CASSRLAGEQFF. Here the CDR3 DNA reads TGTGCCAGTAGTCGCCTAGCCGGGGAGCAGTTCTTC. The J gene is TRBJ2-1, the V gene TRBV19, with a tentative D call TRBD2 (5 bases). CDR1 is LNHDA, CDR2 SQIVND, per germline (reference sequence). V was pared by 5 bases and J by 10 bases, with 12 bases between. The CDR3 length is 12 residues.

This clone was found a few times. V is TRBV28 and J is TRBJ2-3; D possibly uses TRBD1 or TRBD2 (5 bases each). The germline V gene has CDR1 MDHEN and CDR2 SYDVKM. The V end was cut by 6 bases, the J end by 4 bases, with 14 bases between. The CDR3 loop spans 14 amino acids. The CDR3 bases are TGTGCCAGCAGGGGGGAGCTAGGGGCAGATACGCAGTATTTT. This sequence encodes CASRGELGADTQYF.

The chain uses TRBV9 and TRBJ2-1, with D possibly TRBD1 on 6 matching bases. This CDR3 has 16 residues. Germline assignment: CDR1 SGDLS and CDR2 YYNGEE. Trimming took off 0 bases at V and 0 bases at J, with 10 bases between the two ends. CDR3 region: CASSVESRGSYNEQFF. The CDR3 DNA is TGTGCCAGCAGCGTAGAGAGCAGGGGCTCCTACAATGAGCAGTTCTTC.

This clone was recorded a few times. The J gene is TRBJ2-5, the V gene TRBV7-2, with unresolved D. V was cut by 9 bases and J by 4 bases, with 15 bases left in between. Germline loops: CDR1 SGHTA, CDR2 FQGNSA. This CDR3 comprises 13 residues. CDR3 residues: CASNAYPIETQYF. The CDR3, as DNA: TGTGCCAGTAACGCCTACCCTATAGAGACCCAGTACTTC.

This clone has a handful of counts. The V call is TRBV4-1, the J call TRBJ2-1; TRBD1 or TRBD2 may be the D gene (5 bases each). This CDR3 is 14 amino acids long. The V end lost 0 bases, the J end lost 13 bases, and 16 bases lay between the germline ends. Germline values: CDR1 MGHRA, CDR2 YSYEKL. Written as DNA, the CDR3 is TGCGCCAGCAGCCAAGATACAGGCCGGGAAAAACAGTTCTTC. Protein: CASSQDTGREKQFF.

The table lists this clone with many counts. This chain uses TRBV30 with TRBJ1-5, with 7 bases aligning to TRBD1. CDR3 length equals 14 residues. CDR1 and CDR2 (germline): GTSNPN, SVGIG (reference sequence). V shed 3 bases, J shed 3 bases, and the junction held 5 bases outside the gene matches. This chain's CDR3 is CAWSPGQHNQPQHF. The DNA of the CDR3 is TGTGCCTGGAGCCCGGGACAGCACAATCAGCCCCAGCATTTT.

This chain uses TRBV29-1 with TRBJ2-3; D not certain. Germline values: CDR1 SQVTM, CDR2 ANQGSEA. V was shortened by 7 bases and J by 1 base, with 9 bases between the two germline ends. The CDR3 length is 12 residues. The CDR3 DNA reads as TGCAGCGGGAATCGGGGCACAGATACGCAGTATTTT. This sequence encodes CSGNRGTDTQYF.

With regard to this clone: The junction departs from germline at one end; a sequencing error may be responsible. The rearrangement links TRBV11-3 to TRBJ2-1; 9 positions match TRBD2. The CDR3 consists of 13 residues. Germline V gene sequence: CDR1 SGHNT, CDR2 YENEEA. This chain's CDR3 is CASSFTLAGEHFF. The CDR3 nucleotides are TGTGCCAGCAGCTTCACATTAGCGGGGGAGCACTTCTTC.

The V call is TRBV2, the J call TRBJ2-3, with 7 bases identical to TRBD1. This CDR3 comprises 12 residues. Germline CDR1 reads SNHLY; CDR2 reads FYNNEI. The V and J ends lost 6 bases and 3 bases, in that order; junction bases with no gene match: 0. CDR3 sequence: CASRTGTDTQYF. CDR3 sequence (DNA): TGTGCCAGCAGGACAGGGACAGATACGCAGTATTTT.

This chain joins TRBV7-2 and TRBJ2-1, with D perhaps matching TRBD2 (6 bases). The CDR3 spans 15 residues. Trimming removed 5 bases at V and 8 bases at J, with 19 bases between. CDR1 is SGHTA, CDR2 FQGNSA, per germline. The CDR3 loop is CASSPLAPLGDEQFF. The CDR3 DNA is TGTGCCAGCAGCCCCCTAGCGCCCCTAGGCGATGAGCAGTTCTTC.

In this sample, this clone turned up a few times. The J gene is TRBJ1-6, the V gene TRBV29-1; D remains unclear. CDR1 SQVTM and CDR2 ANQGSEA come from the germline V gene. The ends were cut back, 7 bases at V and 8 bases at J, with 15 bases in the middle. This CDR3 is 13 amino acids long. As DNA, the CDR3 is TGCAGCGCCCAGGACGGATTAGATTCACCCCTCCACTTT. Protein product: CSAQDGLDSPLHF.

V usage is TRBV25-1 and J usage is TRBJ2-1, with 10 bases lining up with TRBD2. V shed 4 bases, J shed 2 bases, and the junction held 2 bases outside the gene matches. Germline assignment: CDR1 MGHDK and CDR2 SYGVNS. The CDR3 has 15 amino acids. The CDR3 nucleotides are TGTGCCAGCAGTGCTAGCGGGGGACCCTACAATGAGCAGTTCTTC. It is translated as CASSASGGPYNEQFF. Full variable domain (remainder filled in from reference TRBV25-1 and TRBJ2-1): EADIYQTPRYLVIGTGKKITLECSQTMGHDKMYWYQQDPGMELHLIHYSYGVNSTEKGDLSSESTVSRIRTEHFPLTLESARPSHTSQYLCASSASGGPYNEQFFGPGTRLTVL.

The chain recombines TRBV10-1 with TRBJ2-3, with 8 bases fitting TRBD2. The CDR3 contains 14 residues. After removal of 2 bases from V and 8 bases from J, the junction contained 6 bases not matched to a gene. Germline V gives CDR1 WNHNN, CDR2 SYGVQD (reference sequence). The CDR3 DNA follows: TGCGCCAGCAGTGAGAAGAGCGGGAGCGGTACGCAGTATTTT. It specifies CASSEKSGSGTQYF.

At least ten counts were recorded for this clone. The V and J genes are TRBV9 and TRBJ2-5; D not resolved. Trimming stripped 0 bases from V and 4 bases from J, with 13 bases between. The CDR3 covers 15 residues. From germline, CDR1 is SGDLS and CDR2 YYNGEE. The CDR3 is CASSVGLSVPETQYF. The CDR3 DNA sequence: TGTGCCAGCAGCGTAGGCCTATCGGTTCCAGAGACCCAGTACTTC. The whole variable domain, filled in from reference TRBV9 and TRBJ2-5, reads DSGVTQTPKHLITATGQRVTLRCSPRSGDLSVYWYQQSLDQGLQFLIQYYNGEERAKGNILERFSAQQFPDLHSELNLSSLELGDSALYFCASSVGLSVPETQYFGPGTRLLVL.